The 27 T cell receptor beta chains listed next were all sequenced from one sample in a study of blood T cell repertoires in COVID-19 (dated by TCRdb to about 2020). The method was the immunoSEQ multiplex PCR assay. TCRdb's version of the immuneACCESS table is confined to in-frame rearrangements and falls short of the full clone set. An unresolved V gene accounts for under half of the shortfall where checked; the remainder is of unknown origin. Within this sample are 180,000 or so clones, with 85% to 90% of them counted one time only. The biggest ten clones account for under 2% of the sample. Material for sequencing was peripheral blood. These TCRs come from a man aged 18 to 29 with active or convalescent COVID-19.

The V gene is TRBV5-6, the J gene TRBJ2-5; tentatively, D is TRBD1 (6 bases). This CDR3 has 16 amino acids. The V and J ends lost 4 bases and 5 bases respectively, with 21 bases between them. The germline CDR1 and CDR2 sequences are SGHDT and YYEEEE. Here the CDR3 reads CASSTLTGLMGETQYF. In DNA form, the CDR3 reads TGTGCCAGCAGCACCTTAACAGGGTTAATGGGGGAGACCCAGTACTTC.

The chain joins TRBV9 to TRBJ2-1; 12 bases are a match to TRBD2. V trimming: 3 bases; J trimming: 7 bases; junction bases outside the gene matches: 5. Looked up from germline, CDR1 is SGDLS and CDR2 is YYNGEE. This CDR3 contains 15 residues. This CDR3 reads CASSASGGAGNEQFF. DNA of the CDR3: TGTGCCAGCAGCGCTAGCGGGGGGGCCGGTAATGAGCAGTTCTTC.

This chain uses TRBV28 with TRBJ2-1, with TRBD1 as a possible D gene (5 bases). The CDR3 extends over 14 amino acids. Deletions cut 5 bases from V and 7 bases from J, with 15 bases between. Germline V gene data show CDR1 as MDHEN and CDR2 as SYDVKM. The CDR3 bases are TGTGCCAGCAGTCCTATCAGGGTAAGGAATGAGCAGTTCTTC. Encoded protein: CASSPIRVRNEQFF.

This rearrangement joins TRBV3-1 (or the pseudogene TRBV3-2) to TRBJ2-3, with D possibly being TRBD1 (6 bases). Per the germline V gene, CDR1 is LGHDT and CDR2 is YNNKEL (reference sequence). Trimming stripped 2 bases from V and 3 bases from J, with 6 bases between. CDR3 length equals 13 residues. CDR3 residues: CASSQQGTDTQYF. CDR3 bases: TGTGCCAGCAGCCAACAGGGGACAGATACGCAGTATTTT.

The CDR3 region is CASSQPTGGAAYGYTF. The DNA of the CDR3 is TGTGCCAGCAGTCAGCCCACAGGGGGCGCGGCCTATGGCTACACCTTC. The V and J genes are TRBV28 and TRBJ1-2; TRBD1 matches 9 bases. The V gene's germline CDR1 is MDHEN and CDR2 SYDVKM. Trimming took 5 bases from V and 4 from J; bases not matched to a gene: 11. The CDR3 contains 16 residues.

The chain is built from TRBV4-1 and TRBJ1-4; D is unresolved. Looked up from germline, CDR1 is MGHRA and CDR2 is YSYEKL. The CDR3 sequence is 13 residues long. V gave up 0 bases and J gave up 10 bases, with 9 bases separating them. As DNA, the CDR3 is TGCGCCAGCAGCCAAGAAAGGCCGGGAAAACTGTTTTTT. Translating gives CASSQERPGKLFF.

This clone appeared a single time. The CDR3 loop is CASSLRLAGELFF. The CDR3 region has the DNA TGTGCCAGCAGTTTGAGGCTAGCCGGGGAGCTGTTTTTT. The chain employs TRBV12-3 or TRBV12-4 and TRBJ2-2; no firm D call. The CDR3 spans 13 residues. Trimming took 3 bases from V and 6 from J, leaving 8 bases between them.

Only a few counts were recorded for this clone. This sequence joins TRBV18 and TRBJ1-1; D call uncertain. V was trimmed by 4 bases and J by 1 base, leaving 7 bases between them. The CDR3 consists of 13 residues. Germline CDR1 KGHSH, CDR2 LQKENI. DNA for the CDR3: TGTGCCAGCTCACTAGAACCGAACACTGAAGCTTTCTTT. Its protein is CASSLEPNTEAFF.

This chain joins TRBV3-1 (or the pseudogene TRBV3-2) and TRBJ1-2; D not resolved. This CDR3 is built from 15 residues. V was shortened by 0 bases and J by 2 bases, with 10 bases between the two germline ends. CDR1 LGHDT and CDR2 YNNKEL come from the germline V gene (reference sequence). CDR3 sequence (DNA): TGTGCCAGCAGCCAAGATTTCGGGGAGAACTATGGCTACACCTTC. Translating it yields CASSQDFGENYGYTF.

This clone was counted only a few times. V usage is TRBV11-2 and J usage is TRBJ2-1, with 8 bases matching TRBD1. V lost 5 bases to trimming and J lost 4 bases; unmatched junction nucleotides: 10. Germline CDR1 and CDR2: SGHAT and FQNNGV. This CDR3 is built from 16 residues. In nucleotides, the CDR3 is TGTGCCAGCAGCAGAGAGGGGACAGGATTATACAATGAGCAGTTCTTC. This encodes CASSREGTGLYNEQFF.

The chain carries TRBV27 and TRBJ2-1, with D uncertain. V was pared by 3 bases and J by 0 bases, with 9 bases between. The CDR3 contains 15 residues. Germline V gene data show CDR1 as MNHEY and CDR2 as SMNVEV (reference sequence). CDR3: CASSLTRSSYNEQFF. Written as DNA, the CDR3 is TGTGCCAGCAGTTTGACCCGGAGCTCCTACAATGAGCAGTTCTTC.

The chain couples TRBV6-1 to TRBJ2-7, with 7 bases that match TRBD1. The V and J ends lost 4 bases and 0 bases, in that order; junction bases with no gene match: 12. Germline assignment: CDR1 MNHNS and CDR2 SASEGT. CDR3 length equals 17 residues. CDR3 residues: CASSVLLDRAGSYEQYF. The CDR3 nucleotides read TGTGCCAGCAGTGTACTTCTTGACAGGGCGGGCTCCTACGAGCAGTACTTC.

As DNA, the CDR3 is TGTGCCAGCAGCTTAAGGGGACAGGGAGATGAAAAACTGTTTTTT. Its translation is CASSLRGQGDEKLFF. The chain carries TRBV7-9 and TRBJ1-4; 9 bases fit TRBD1. CDR1 SEHNR and CDR2 FQNEAQ come from the germline V gene (reference sequence). The CDR3 totals 15 residues. After removal of 2 bases from V and 6 bases from J, the junction contained 4 bases not matched to a gene.

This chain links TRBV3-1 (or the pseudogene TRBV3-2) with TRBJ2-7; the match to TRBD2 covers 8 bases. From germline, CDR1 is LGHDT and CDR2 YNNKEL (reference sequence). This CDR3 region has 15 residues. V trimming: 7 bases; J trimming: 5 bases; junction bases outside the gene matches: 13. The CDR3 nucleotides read TGTGCCAGCACCCCCACGGTAGCGGGGTTTCACGAGCAGTACTTC. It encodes CASTPTVAGFHEQYF.

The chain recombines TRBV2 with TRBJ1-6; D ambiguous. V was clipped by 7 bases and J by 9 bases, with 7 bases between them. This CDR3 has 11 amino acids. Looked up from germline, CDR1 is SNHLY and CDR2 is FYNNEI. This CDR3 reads CASTGVSPLHF. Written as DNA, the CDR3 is TGTGCCAGCACGGGAGTTTCACCCCTCCACTTT.

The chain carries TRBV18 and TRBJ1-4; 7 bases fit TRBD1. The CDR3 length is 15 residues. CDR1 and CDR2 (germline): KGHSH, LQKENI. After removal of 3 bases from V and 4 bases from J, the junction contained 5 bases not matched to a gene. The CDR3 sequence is CASSPMTGINEKLFF. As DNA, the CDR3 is TGTGCCAGCTCACCGATGACAGGGATTAATGAAAAACTGTTTTTT. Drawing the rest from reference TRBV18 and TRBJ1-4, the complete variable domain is NAGVMQNPRHLVRRRGQEARLRCSPMKGHSHVYWYRQLPEEGLKFMVYLQKENIIDESGMPKERFSAEFPKEGPSILRIQQVVRGDSAAYFCASSPMTGINEKLFFGSGTQLSVL.

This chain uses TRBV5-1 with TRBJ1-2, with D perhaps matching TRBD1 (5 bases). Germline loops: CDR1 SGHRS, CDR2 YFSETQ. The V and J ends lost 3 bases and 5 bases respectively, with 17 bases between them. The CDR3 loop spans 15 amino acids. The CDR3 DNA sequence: TGCGCCAGCAGCTCGTCCGCGGGGGTAGAGTATGGCTACACCTTC. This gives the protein CASSSSAGVEYGYTF.

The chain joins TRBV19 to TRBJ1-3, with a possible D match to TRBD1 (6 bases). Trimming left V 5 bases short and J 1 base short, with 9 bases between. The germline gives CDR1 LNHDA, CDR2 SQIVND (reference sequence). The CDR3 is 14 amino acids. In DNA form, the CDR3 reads TGTGCCAGTAGTGGACAGATATCTGGAAACACCATATATTTT. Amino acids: CASSGQISGNTIYF.

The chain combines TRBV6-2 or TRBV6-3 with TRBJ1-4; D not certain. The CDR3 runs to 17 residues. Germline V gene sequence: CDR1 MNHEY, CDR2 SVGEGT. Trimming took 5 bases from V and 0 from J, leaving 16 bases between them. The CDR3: CASSGSRGSATNEKLFF. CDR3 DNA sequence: TGTGCCAGCAGTGGGAGTCGGGGATCTGCAACTAATGAAAAACTGTTTTTT.

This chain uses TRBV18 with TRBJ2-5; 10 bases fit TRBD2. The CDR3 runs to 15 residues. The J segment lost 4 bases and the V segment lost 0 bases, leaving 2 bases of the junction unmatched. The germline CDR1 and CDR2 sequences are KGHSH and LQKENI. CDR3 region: CASSPPLAGAETQYF. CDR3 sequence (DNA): TGTGCCAGCTCACCACCCCTAGCGGGGGCAGAGACCCAGTACTTC. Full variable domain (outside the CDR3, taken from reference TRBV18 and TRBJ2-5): NAGVMQNPRHLVRRRGQEARLRCSPMKGHSHVYWYRQLPEEGLKFMVYLQKENIIDESGMPKERFSAEFPKEGPSILRIQQVVRGDSAAYFCASSPPLAGAETQYFGPGTRLLVL.

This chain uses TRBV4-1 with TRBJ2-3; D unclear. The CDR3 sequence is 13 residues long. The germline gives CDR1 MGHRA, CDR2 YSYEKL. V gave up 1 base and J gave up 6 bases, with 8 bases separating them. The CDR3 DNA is TGCGCCAGCAGCCAAGCCGGCAGGGATACGCAGTATTTT. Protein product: CASSQAGRDTQYF.

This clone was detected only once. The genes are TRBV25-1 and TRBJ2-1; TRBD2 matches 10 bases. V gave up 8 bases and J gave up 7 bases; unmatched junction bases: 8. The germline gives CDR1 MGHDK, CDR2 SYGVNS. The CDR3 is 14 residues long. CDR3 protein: CASRLAAGGNEQFF. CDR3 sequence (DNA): TGTGCCAGCCGTCTGGCAGCGGGAGGGAATGAGCAGTTCTTC.

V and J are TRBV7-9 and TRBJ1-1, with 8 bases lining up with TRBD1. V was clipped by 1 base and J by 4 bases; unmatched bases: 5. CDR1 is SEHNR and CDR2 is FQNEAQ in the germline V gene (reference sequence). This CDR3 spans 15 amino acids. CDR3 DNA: TGTGCCAGCAGCTTAGTTACAGGGGGTTTCACTGAAGCTTTCTTT. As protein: CASSLVTGGFTEAFF.

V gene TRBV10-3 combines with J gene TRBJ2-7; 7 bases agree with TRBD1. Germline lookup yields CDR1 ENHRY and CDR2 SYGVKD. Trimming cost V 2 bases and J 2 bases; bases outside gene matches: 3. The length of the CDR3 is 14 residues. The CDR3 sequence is CAISETGAAYEQYF. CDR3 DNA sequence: TGTGCCATCAGTGAGACAGGGGCAGCCTACGAGCAGTACTTC.

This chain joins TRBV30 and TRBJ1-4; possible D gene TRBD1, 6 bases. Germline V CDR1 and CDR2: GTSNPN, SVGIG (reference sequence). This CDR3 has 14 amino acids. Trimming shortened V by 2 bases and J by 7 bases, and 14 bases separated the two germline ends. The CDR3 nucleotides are TGTGCCTGGAGTAGGGGGGGGCGCCGTGAAAAACTGTTTTTT. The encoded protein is CAWSRGGRREKLFF.

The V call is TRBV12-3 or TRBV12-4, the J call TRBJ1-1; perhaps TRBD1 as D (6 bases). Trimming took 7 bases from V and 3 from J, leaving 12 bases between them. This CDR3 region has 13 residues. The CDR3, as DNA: TGTGCCAGCAATCTACAGGGATACACTGAAGCTTTCTTT. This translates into CASNLQGYTEAFF.

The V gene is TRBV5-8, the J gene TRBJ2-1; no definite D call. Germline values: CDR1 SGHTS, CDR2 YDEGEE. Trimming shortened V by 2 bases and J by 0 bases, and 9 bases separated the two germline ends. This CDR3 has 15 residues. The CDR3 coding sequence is TGTGCCAGCAGCTTAGGAGAAAGCTCCTACAATGAGCAGTTCTTC. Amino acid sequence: CASSLGESSYNEQFF.